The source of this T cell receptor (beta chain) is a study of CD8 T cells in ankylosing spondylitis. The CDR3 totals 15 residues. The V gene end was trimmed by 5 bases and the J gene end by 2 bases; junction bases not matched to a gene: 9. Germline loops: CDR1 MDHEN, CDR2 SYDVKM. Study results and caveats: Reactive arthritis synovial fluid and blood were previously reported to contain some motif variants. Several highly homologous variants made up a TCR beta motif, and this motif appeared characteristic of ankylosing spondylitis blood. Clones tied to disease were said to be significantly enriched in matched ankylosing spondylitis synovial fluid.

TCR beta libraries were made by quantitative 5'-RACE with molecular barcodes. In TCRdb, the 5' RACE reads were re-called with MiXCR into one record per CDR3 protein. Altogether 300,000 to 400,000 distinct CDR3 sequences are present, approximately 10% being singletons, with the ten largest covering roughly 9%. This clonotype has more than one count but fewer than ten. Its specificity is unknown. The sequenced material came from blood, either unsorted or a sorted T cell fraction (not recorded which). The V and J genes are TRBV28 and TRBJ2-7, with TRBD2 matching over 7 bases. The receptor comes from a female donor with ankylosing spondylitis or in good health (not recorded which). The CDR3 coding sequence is TGTGCCAGCAGTCTCGGGGCTAGCGGAGCCTACGAGCAGTACTTC. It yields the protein CASSLGASGAYEQYF.